Listed here are 14 T cell receptor beta chains from one sample, sequenced in a study of neoadjuvant anti-PD-1 for oral cavity cancer (dated by TCRdb to the early 2020s). The receptor library was made with the immunoSEQ multiplex PCR assay. TCRdb retrieved this table from immuneACCESS and kept in-frame rearrangements only. Not all clones are present; in checked studies, unresolved V genes account for under half, and no reason is known for the remainder. The sample table shows tens of thousands of clones, and 70% to 85% are seen once. The leading ten clones occupy 2% to 3% of the sample. Sample time point, as interpreted from the label and publication: before neoadjuvant nivolumab. The starting material was PBMCs, obtained before nivolumab (anti-PD-1) treatment. The receptors originated from a person aged 35-79 years with oral cavity squamous cell carcinoma.

V usage is TRBV6-5 and J usage is TRBJ2-7, with unresolved D. The length of the CDR3 is 13 residues. CDR1 is MNHEY and CDR2 is SVGAGI in the germline V gene. Trimming removed 0 bases from V and 2 bases from J, with 5 bases in between. The CDR3 nucleotides read TGTGCCAGCAGTTACTCGACAACCTACGAGCAGTACTTC. Amino acids: CASSYSTTYEQYF.

This clone has a single count. The chain employs TRBV15 and TRBJ2-1; 10 bases fit TRBD1. CDR1 is LNHNV, CDR2 YYDKDF, per germline (reference sequence). The CDR3 loop spans 14 amino acids. J gave up 5 bases and V 4 bases, and 2 bases lay outside the gene matches. CDR3 in amino acids: CATSIGTGDNEQFF. CDR3 in DNA: TGTGCCACCAGCATCGGGACAGGGGACAATGAGCAGTTCTTC.

The CDR3 region has the DNA TGTGCCAGCAGCAGCCCGGGACAGGGGGCGCGAGGGGCTTTCTTT. Its translation: CASSSPGQGARGAFF. The rearrangement joins TRBV7-6 to TRBJ1-1; the match to TRBD1 covers 12 bases. This CDR3 contains 15 residues. V lost 5 bases, J lost 11 bases, and 12 bases stayed unmatched. Germline-derived CDR1 and CDR2 are SGHVS and FNYEAQ.

The chain uses TRBV9 and TRBJ2-3; tentatively, D is TRBD2 (5 bases). Germline V CDR1 and CDR2: SGDLS, YYNGEE. The CDR3 loop spans 15 amino acids. The V and J ends lost 0 bases and 0 bases respectively, with 8 bases between them. The CDR3 spells CASSVVATSTDTQYF. The CDR3 coding sequence is TGTGCCAGCAGCGTAGTAGCGACTAGCACAGATACGCAGTATTTT.

The rearrangement joins TRBV28 to TRBJ2-7; D not resolved. The germline V and J ends were trimmed by 3 bases and 2 bases, with 11 bases remaining between them. Germline CDR1 is MDHEN and CDR2 is SYDVKM. The CDR3 has 14 residues. The CDR3 nucleotides read TGTGCCAGCAGTTTCATGGCGGCACCCTACGAGCAGTACTTC. Encoded protein: CASSFMAAPYEQYF.

The sample holds a few counts of this clone. Other DNA sequences of this sample code for an identical CDR3. This sequence joins TRBV18 and TRBJ2-5; D unclear. Germline-derived CDR1 and CDR2 are KGHSH and LQKENI. Trimming removed 2 bases from V and 3 bases from J, with 1 base in between. The CDR3 length is 11 residues. CDR3 nucleotide sequence: TGTGCCAGCTCACCAAAAGAGACCCAGTACTTC. Residues: CASSPKETQYF.

The chain uses TRBV5-1 and TRBJ2-2, with 9 bases matching TRBD1. Unmatched junction bases numbered 7, after V lost 1 base and J lost 6 bases. Germline values: CDR1 SGHRS, CDR2 YFSETQ. There are 16 residues in the CDR3. CDR3 DNA: TGCGCCAGCAGCTTGTTACAGGGGGCGCGAGCCGGGGAGCTGTTTTTT. Its protein product is CASSLLQGARAGELFF.

The rearrangement joins TRBV19 to TRBJ2-7; unclear D gene. Germline V gives CDR1 LNHDA, CDR2 SQIVND (reference sequence). The V end was cut by 1 base, the J end by 1 base, with 11 bases between. The CDR3 contains 15 residues. Here the CDR3 DNA reads TGTGCCAGTAGTATAGTCCTTGGGCGATCCTACGAGCAGTACTTC. It is translated as CASSIVLGRSYEQYF.

This chain links TRBV5-1 with TRBJ2-7; a possible D gene is TRBD2 (5 bases). CDR1 is SGHRS, CDR2 YFSETQ, per germline. V was pared by 0 bases and J by 6 bases, with 10 bases between. The CDR3 is made up of 13 amino acids. CDR3 bases: TGCGCCAGCAGCTTGGGACGGGGTAGCGAGCAGTACTTC. Translation: CASSLGRGSEQYF.

The chain links TRBV18 to TRBJ2-6, with no clear D. V lost 0 bases and J 2 bases, leaving 2 bases between the germline ends. This CDR3 is built from 14 residues. Germline CDR1 is KGHSH and CDR2 is LQKENI. The CDR3 spells CASSPPTGANVLTF. The DNA for the CDR3 is TGTGCCAGCTCACCACCGACTGGGGCCAACGTCCTGACTTTC.

This CDR3 is CASSPAQGNYGYTF. The CDR3 nucleotides read TGTGCCAGCAGCCCTGCCCAGGGGAACTATGGCTACACCTTC. The rearrangement joins TRBV5-4 to TRBJ1-2, with D perhaps matching TRBD1 (6 bases). CDR3 length: 14 amino acids. Trimming took off 4 bases at V and 2 bases at J, with 12 bases between the two ends. The germline V gene encodes CDR1 SGHNT and CDR2 YYREEE (reference sequence).

This clone was detected only a few times. This rearrangement joins TRBV30 to TRBJ2-7; D remains ambiguous. V gave up 2 bases and J gave up 6 bases, with 5 bases separating them. The CDR3 totals 10 residues. Germline V CDR1 and CDR2: GTSNPN, SVGIG (reference sequence). For the CDR3, the DNA is TGTGCCTGGAGTCGAAGCGAGCAGTACTTC. Translating it yields CAWSRSEQYF.

This clone showed up just a few times. V usage is TRBV4-1 and J usage is TRBJ2-6; 11 bases line up with TRBD2. The CDR3 is made up of 22 amino acids. The ends lost 0 bases at V and 3 bases at J; junction bases unmatched: 16. Germline V lookup: CDR1 MGHRA, CDR2 YSYEKL. CDR3 sequence: CASSQDGGAGLAGFGGANVLTF. The CDR3, as DNA: TGCGCCAGCAGCCAAGATGGGGGAGCCGGACTAGCGGGTTTCGGTGGGGCCAACGTCCTGACTTTC.

The V call is TRBV2, the J call TRBJ2-2; the D is unclear. The CDR3 extends over 14 amino acids. Germline V gene data show CDR1 as SNHLY and CDR2 as FYNNEI. V lost 5 bases, J lost 6 bases, and 13 bases lay in between. CDR3 amino acids: CASSPLTMAGELFF. As DNA, the CDR3 is TGTGCCAGCAGTCCTCTGACGATGGCCGGGGAGCTGTTTTTT.